This T cell receptor beta chain was retrieved from a study of cytomegalovirus exposure and HLA in healthy donors. Across the whole study: Around 81% of roughly 400 genotyped donors fell in the Caucasian-associated ancestry cluster.

Germline-derived CDR1 and CDR2 are LNHDA and SQIVND (reference sequence). The V segment lost 4 bases and the J segment 4 bases; nucleotides outside the gene matches: 6. The CDR3 has 16 residues. Study-level findings and limits: Apart from CMV serostatus, no immune exposure information was available. Sequencing probably produced one cluster of sequence variants that were highly shared. There were reportedly fewer N-insertions in an Asian-associated ancestry cluster than the roughly 680-donor mean, in a later analysis.

The PCR employed 60 Vbeta primers together with 13 Jbeta primers. The data were produced by immunoSEQ multiplex PCR, yet TCRdb's version contains in-frame clones alone and is incomplete. The sample shows about 93,000 clones, roughly 75% of them seen only once. The count of this clone is one. Its antigen is still unknown. The sample was PBMCs. The J gene is TRBJ2-2, the V gene TRBV19, with 10 positions matching TRBD1. The receptor comes from a young man in good health and CMV-seronegative. CDR3 residues: CASSTGTGEGTGELFF. The CDR3 nucleotides read TGTGCCAGTAGTACCGGGACAGGGGAAGGCACCGGGGAGCTGTTTTTT. The complete variable domain, with remaining parts taken from reference TRBV19 and TRBJ2-2, reads DGGITQSPKYLFRKEGQNVTLSCEQNLNHDAMYWYRQDPGQGLRLIYYSQIVNDFQKGDIAEGYSVSREKKESFPLTVTSAQKNPTAFYLCASSTGTGEGTGELFFGEGSRLTVL.